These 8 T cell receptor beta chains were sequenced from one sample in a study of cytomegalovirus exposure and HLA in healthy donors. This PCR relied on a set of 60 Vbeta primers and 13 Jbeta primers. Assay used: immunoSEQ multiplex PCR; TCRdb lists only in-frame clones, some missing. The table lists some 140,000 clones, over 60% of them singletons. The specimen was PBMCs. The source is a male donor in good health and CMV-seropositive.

CDR3: CATSRADRDTGELFF. CDR3 nucleotide sequence: TGTGCCACCAGCAGAGCCGACAGGGACACCGGGGAGCTGTTTTTT. The V call is TRBV15, the J call TRBJ2-2, with 7 bases lining up with TRBD1. Per the germline V gene, CDR1 is LNHNV and CDR2 is YYDKDF (reference sequence). V lost 1 base to trimming and J lost 3 bases; unmatched junction nucleotides: 2. This CDR3 is built from 15 residues.

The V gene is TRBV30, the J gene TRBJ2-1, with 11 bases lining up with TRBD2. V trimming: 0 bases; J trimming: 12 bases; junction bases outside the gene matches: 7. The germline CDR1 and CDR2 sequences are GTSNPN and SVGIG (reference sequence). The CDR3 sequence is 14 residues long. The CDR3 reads CAWSVKASGGRQFF. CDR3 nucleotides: TGTGCCTGGAGTGTAAAGGCTAGCGGGGGGAGGCAGTTCTTC.

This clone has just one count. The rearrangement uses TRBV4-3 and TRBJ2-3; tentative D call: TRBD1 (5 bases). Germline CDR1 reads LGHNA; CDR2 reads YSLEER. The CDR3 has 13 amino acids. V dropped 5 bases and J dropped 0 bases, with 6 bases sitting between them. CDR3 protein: CASSRGSTDTQYF. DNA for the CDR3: TGCGCCAGCAGCAGGGGCAGCACAGATACGCAGTATTTT.

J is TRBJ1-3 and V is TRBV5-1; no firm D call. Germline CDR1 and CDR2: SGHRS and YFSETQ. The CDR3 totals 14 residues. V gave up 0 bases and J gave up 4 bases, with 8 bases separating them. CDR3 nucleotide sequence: TGCGCCAGCAGCTTGGGAGGGCCCGGAAACACCATATATTTT. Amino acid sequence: CASSLGGPGNTIYF.

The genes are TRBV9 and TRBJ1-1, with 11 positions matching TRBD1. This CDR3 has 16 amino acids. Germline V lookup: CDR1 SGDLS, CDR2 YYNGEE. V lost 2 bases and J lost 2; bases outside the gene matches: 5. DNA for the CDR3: TGTGCCAGCAGCGTGGGACAGGGGGGAGGTAACACTGAAGCTTTCTTT. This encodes CASSVGQGGGNTEAFF. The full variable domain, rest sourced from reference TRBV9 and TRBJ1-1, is DSGVTQTPKHLITATGQRVTLRCSPRSGDLSVYWYQQSLDQGLQFLIQYYNGEERAKGNILERFSAQQFPDLHSELNLSSLELGDSALYFCASSVGQGGGNTEAFFGQGTRLTVV.

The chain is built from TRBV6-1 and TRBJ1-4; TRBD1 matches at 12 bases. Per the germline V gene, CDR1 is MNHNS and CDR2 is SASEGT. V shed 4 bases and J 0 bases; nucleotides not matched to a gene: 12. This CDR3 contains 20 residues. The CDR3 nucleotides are TGTGCCAGCAGTGGTCTACCGGGACAGGGGGCCCTCTCAACTAATGAAAAACTGTTTTTT. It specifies CASSGLPGQGALSTNEKLFF.

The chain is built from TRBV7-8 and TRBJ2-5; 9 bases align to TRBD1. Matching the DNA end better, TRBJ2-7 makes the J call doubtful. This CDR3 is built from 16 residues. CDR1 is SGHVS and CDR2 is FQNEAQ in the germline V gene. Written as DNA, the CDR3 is TGTGCCAGCAGCCCAACCGGACAGGGGATCCCCTACGAGCAGTACTTC. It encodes CASSPTGQGIPYEQYF.

CDR3 sequence: CASSSLAGNYEQYF. CDR3 coding DNA: TGTGCCAGCAGTTCGCTAGCGGGTAATTACGAGCAGTACTTC. This chain uses TRBV6-5 with TRBJ2-7, with 8 positions matching TRBD2. This CDR3 comprises 14 residues. Germline assignment: CDR1 MNHEY and CDR2 SVGAGI. The V gene end was trimmed by 4 bases and the J gene end by 4 bases; junction bases not matched to a gene: 6.